A single sample gave rise to the 19 T cell receptor beta chains below, sequenced in a study of OX40 agonist ivuxolimab in advanced cancers. Library preparation employed the immunoSEQ multiplex PCR assay. TCRdb mirrors the immuneACCESS table, restricted to in-frame sequences. Some clones are absent from its copies; in checked studies, under half trace to an unresolved V gene, and the reason for the others is unknown. Counted in this sample were 30,000 to 45,000 clones; around 77% of them appeared once. The top ten hold over 20% of the sample. The material sequenced was CD4+ or CD8+ T cells sorted from blood, taken in a trial of the OX40 agonist ivuxolimab. All receptors come from an adult with an advanced solid tumor such as melanoma, head and neck, liver or kidney cancer.

In its sample, this clone was seen a few times. The V and J genes are TRBV5-6 and TRBJ2-7, with TRBD2 identical over 8 bases. CDR1 and CDR2 from the germline V gene are SGHDT and YYEEEE. J lost 2 bases, V lost 4 bases, and 8 bases had no gene match. The CDR3 is 15 amino acids. CDR3 DNA: TGTGCCAGCAGCCCCGGGACTAGAGGGACCTACGAGCAGTACTTC. Its protein is CASSPGTRGTYEQYF.

The sample holds a few counts of this clone. The chain has TRBV6-5 and TRBJ2-3; no clear D gene. Trimming took off 8 bases at V and 2 bases at J, with 17 bases between the two ends. There are 15 residues in the CDR3. Per germline, CDR1 MNHEY and CDR2 SVGAGI. The CDR3 reads CASAAYRTLTDTQYF. The CDR3 DNA sequence: TGTGCCAGCGCTGCCTACAGAACCCTCACAGATACGCAGTATTTT.

This clone turned up a few times. The DNA for the CDR3 is TGTGCCACCAAGGATGGGGATTACTATGGCTACACCTTC. Protein product: CATKDGDYYGYTF. The V gene is TRBV28, the J gene TRBJ1-2; D unresolved. V lost 10 bases and J 3 bases, leaving 15 bases between the germline ends. The CDR3 sequence is 13 residues long. CDR1 and CDR2 (germline): MDHEN, SYDVKM.

This chain uses TRBV5-6 with TRBJ2-7, with D uncertain. Trimming cost V 0 bases and J 4 bases, with 8 bases left between them. In germline, CDR1 is SGHDT, CDR2 YYEEEE. The CDR3 is made up of 13 amino acids. CDR3 DNA sequence: TGTGCCAGCAGCTTGGACAGTGCATACGAGCAGTACTTC. It is translated as CASSLDSAYEQYF.

This clone was observed once. The gene calls are TRBV4-1 and TRBJ1-3; 8 bases fit TRBD1. The CDR3 extends over 18 amino acids. Trimming removed 2 bases from V and 2 bases from J; junction bases left unmatched: 11. Looked up from germline, CDR1 is MGHRA and CDR2 is YSYEKL. CDR3 residues: CASSQPPGQALPGNTIYF. CDR3 DNA: TGCGCCAGCAGCCAACCACCGGGACAGGCATTACCTGGAAACACCATATATTTT.

This clone was counted between two and nine times. The rearrangement links TRBV4-1 to TRBJ1-5, with D possibly TRBD1 on 5 matching bases. Trimming left V 5 bases short and J 2 bases short, with 10 bases between. This CDR3 has 14 amino acids. CDR1 MGHRA and CDR2 YSYEKL come from the germline V gene. CDR3 nucleotide sequence: TGCGCCAGCAGCGTTAGGGACGGCAATCAGCCCCAGCATTTT. Translation gives CASSVRDGNQPQHF.

The sample holds a few counts of this clone. This chain links TRBV7-8 with TRBJ2-1; the match to TRBD2 covers 10 bases. With 1 base clipped from V and 10 bases from J, the junction kept 7 bases outside the gene matches. CDR1 is SGHVS and CDR2 is FQNEAQ in the germline V gene. The length of the CDR3 is 15 residues. Here the CDR3 reads CASSLGIAGGREQFF. CDR3 nucleotide sequence: TGTGCCAGCAGCTTAGGGATAGCGGGGGGCCGGGAGCAGTTCTTC.

The rearrangement joins TRBV5-6 to TRBJ1-1, with 9 positions matching TRBD1. V was clipped by 4 bases and J by 7 bases; unmatched bases: 8. Germline values: CDR1 SGHDT, CDR2 YYEEEE. The CDR3 has 14 residues. Here the CDR3 DNA reads TGTGCCAGCAGCCCTACAGGGGGCGGAGGTGAAGCTTTCTTT. Translation gives CASSPTGGGGEAFF.

This clone was counted between two and nine times. The V and J genes are TRBV7-2 and TRBJ2-1; D possibly uses TRBD1 or TRBD2 (5 bases each). This CDR3 comprises 17 residues. Germline loops: CDR1 SGHTA, CDR2 FQGNSA. Between the trimmed V and J ends, which lost 1 base and 4 bases, there was a span of 17 bases. CDR3 DNA sequence: TGTGCCAGCAGCTTAGTGCCCGGGGCCCCTGGGTACAATGAGCAGTTCTTC. Its translation is CASSLVPGAPGYNEQFF.

The CDR3 protein is CASSLWGAAGQPQHF. CDR3 DNA sequence: TGTGCCAGCAGTTTATGGGGGGCGGCGGGTCAGCCCCAGCATTTT. The chain carries TRBV28 and TRBJ1-5; TRBD1 might be the D (6 bases). V lost 0 bases, J lost 6 bases, and 12 bases lay in between. Per germline, CDR1 MDHEN and CDR2 SYDVKM. The length of the CDR3 is 15 residues.

This sequence joins TRBV6-1 and TRBJ2-7, with D perhaps matching TRBD1 (7 bases). The V and J ends lost 6 bases and 4 bases respectively, with 13 bases between them. The CDR3 totals 13 residues. CDR1 and CDR2 (germline): MNHNS, SASEGT. CDR3 sequence: CASRLQGRYEQYF. The DNA for the CDR3 is TGTGCCAGCAGGCTACAGGGGAGGTACGAGCAGTACTTC.

The chain employs TRBV29-1 and TRBJ2-3, with D tentatively TRBD1 or TRBD2 (5 bases each). The CDR3 consists of 13 residues. Per the germline V gene, CDR1 is SQVTM and CDR2 is ANQGSEA. V was clipped by 7 bases and J by 1 base, with 12 bases between them. CDR3 bases: TGCAGCGCCGGGACGCCCCGCACAGATACGCAGTATTTT. It translates to CSAGTPRTDTQYF.

This chain joins TRBV11-2 and TRBJ2-7, with D unclear. CDR1 SGHAT and CDR2 FQNNGV come from the germline V gene. The V end was cut by 5 bases, the J end by 3 bases, with 11 bases between. This CDR3 spans 13 amino acids. The CDR3 nucleotides are TGTGCCAGCAGCCTGGCGAGCGACTACGAGCAGTACTTC. As protein: CASSLASDYEQYF.

This clone has just a few counts. The chain recombines TRBV19 with TRBJ2-2; D is unclear. Trimming cost V 3 bases and J 5 bases, with 7 bases left between them. This CDR3 contains 13 residues. Germline CDR1 reads LNHDA; CDR2 reads SQIVND (reference sequence). In DNA form, the CDR3 reads TGTGCCAGTAGTATCATCGGGACCGGGGAGCTGTTTTTT. This gives the protein CASSIIGTGELFF.

The V call is TRBV5-1, the J call TRBJ1-1; TRBD1 matches 7 bases. The CDR3 covers 13 residues. V shed 5 bases and J 5 bases; nucleotides not matched to a gene: 6. Germline CDR1 reads SGHRS; CDR2 reads YFSETQ. CDR3 nucleotides: TGCGCCAGCAGACCAACAGGGGCGACTGAAGCTTTCTTT. Its translation: CASRPTGATEAFF.

The CDR3 protein is CASSLSPLSSGYTF. The CDR3 coding sequence is TGTGCCAGCAGTTTATCGCCCTTGTCCTCTGGCTACACCTTC. This sequence joins TRBV28 and TRBJ1-2; D is undetermined. Germline V gives CDR1 MDHEN, CDR2 SYDVKM. This CDR3 has 14 amino acids. The V and J ends lost 1 base and 7 bases respectively, with 13 bases between them.

The V and J genes are TRBV15 and TRBJ2-2; D could derive from TRBD1 or TRBD2 (5 bases each). The germline V gene has CDR1 LNHNV and CDR2 YYDKDF (reference sequence). V lost 8 bases and J 3 bases, leaving 13 bases between the germline ends. CDR3 length equals 14 residues. This CDR3 reads CATSRGRDTGELFF. The CDR3 nucleotides read TGTGCCACCTCCCGGGGCAGGGACACCGGGGAGCTGTTTTTT.

The chain combines TRBV28 with TRBJ1-4; no clear D. V was trimmed by 2 bases and J by 1 base, leaving 8 bases between them. The CDR3 has 15 residues. From germline, CDR1 is MDHEN and CDR2 SYDVKM. CDR3 amino acids: CASSLGIETNEKLFF. As DNA, the CDR3 is TGTGCCAGCAGTTTAGGGATCGAAACTAATGAAAAACTGTTTTTT.

The J gene is TRBJ2-7, the V gene TRBV5-1; possibly TRBD2 for D (5 bases). CDR3 length: 14 residues. Trimming pared 2 bases from V and 5 bases from J, leaving 14 bases between. The germline CDR1 and CDR2 sequences are SGHRS and YFSETQ. CDR3 loop: CASSLERLSDEQYF. The CDR3 coding sequence is TGCGCCAGCAGCTTAGAGCGGCTGAGCGACGAGCAGTACTTC.